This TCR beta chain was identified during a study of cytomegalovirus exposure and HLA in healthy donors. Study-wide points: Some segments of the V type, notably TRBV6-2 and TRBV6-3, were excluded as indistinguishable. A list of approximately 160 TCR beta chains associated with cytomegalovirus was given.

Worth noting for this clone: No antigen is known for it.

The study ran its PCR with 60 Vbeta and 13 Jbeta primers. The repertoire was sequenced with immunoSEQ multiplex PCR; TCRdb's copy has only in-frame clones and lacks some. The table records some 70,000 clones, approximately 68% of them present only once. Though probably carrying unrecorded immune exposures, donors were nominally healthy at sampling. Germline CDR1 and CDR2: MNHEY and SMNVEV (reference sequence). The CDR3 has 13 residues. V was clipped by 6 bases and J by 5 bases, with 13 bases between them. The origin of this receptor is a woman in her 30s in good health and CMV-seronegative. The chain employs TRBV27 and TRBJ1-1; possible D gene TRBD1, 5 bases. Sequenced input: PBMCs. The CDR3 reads CASRRGAGTEAFF. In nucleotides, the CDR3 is TGTGCCAGCAGGAGAGGGGCGGGGACTGAAGCTTTCTTT.